Sequencing of this T cell receptor beta chain was carried out in a study of regulatory T cells in long-lasting Graves disease. Whole-study context: With positive TSH receptor antibodies and over 5 years of antithyroid drugs, Graves' disease was considered persistent. Overall study results and limits: Analysis covered peripheral blood alone, not thyroid tissue.

The authors built TCR beta libraries using iRepertoire HTBI primers and Arm-PCR of CDR3 regions. TCRdb reprocessed the multiplex PCR reads via MiXCR and lists one record per CDR3 protein. The sample gives about 340,000 distinct CDR3 sequences, about 18% of which show up once; about 29% is in the top ten. V lost 0 bases and J lost 0, with 6 bases in between. This CDR3 spans 14 amino acids. CDR1 is PRHDT and CDR2 is FYEKMQ in the germline V gene (reference sequence). The time point is: persistent/refractory GD, antithyroid drugs over 5 years with positive TRAb. Extracted PBMC RNA gave rise to the TCR library. An endocrinology department in Xi'an, China, supplied the patients. This clonotype turned up a few times. Its antigen is unidentified.

This sequence was found in a female donor with Graves disease. Source: peripheral blood mononuclear cells (PBMCs), taken when the disease was refractory, from a patient treated with antithyroid drugs. This rearrangement joins TRBV13 to TRBJ2-7; D unresolved. The CDR3, as DNA: TGTGCCAGCAGCTTAGGGCATTCCTCCTACGAGCAGTACTTC. Its protein is CASSLGHSSYEQYF. Looking up the rest from reference TRBV13 and TRBJ2-7 gives the full variable domain: AAGVIQSPRHLIKEKRETATLKCYPIPRHDTVYWYQQGPGQDPQFLISFYEKMQSDKGSIPDRFSAQQFSDYHSELNMSSLELGDSALYFCASSLGHSSYEQYFGPGTRLTVT.